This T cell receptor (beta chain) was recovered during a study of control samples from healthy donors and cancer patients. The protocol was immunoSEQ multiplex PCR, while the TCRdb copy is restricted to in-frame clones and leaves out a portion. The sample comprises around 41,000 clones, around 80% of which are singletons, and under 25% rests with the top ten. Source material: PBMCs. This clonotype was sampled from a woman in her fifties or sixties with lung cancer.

In nucleotides, the CDR3 is TGTGCCAGCAGTTCCCCGGGGACAATATCCTACGAGCAGTACTTC. Translation gives CASSSPGTISYEQYF. The rearrangement uses TRBV27 and TRBJ2-7, with a weak D call TRBD1 (6 bases). The V and J ends lost 4 bases and 1 base respectively, with 14 bases between them. Germline V gene sequence: CDR1 MNHEY, CDR2 SMNVEV (reference sequence). This CDR3 is built from 15 residues.